The present TCR beta chain was sequenced within a study of T cell responses to AZD1222 COVID-19 vaccine. Study-wide results and caveats: Females outnumbered males among donors, who were mostly white British; clonal diversity was possibly underestimated. Without day 14 samples, only post-peak T cell repertoires were studied. At baseline, just a handful of AZD1222 recipients tested seropositive. Elevations in Spike-specific TCR breadth and depth followed administration of two AZD1222 doses.

Repertoires were generated with immunoSEQ multiplex PCR, while TCRdb's copy carries only in-frame clones and drops some. This table has 150,000 or so clones, more than 75% appearing once. Details on this clone: The antigen remains undetermined.

This receptor was obtained from an adult in good health. Source: peripheral blood, taken on day 0 of AZD1222 vaccination.

The CDR3: CASSLEWNTEAFF. CDR3 sequence (DNA): TGTGCCAGCAGTTTGGAGTGGAACACTGAAGCTTTCTTT. The chain links TRBV12-3 or TRBV12-4 to TRBJ1-1; no clear D gene. This CDR3 region has 13 residues. The V and J ends lost 3 bases and 1 base respectively, with 6 bases between them.